This T cell receptor beta chain was sequenced during a study of blood T cell repertoires in COVID-19. Here immunoSEQ multiplex PCR was the method, and the copy in TCRdb shows in-frame clones only, minus some. Among about 250,000 clones, 87% were seen once, and the ten largest hold over 6%. Germline V gene sequence: CDR1 LNHNV, CDR2 YYDKDF (reference sequence). Losses at the gene ends were 1 base for V and 4 bases for J; bases not matched to a gene: 2. This CDR3 spans 15 amino acids. The sample comprised PBMCs or T cells enriched from blood (not recorded which). The J gene is TRBJ2-3, the V gene TRBV15; 10 bases are a match to TRBD2. The receptor comes from a woman between 25 and 40 years old with acute COVID-19. CDR3 coding DNA: TGTGCCACCAGCAGAGCTAGCGGGGGATCAGATACGCAGTATTTT. Encoded protein: CATSRASGGSDTQYF.